This T cell receptor beta chain was profiled in a study of T-cell reconstitution after alpha-beta-depleted transplantation in children. Unique molecular identifiers were incorporated into the prepared TCRbeta library. TCRdb redid the calling of the PCR reads with MiXCR, one entry per CDR3 protein. The repertoire holds 200,000 or so distinct CDR3 sequences, about 8.4% seen once, with under 40% in the top ten. A few counts support this clonotype. The receptor comes from a male patient aged 2-9 years who had a stem cell transplant for acute myeloid leukemia, so the T cells may come from the graft donor. The sample here was PBMCs, mostly from graft donor cells, taken 360 days after TCRalphabeta/CD19-depleted stem cell transplant.

The CDR3 bases are TGTGCCAGCAGCAAGCTTTGGCGGGCCCAAGAGACCCAGTACTTC. Its translation: CASSKLWRAQETQYF. The chain employs TRBV7-8 and TRBJ2-5; D possibly corresponds to TRBD2 (5 bases). Germline-derived CDR1 and CDR2 are SGHVS and FQNEAQ. Deletions cut 5 bases from V and 1 base from J, with 14 bases between. This CDR3 has 15 residues.